This TCR beta chain was sequenced during a study of Tregs in tolerant kidney transplant recipients. Study context: CD4+CD25+CD127- cells came from approximately three-day belatacept mixed lymphocyte reactions, some with approximately 5-day graft donor restimulation.

Only one count was recorded for this clone. Its antigen is undetermined. Profiled with immunoSEQ multiplex PCR; TCRdb holds only in-frame clones, not every one. The data show 35,000 to 50,000 clones, with nearly 97% seen just once and about 0.36% held by the top ten. With V trimmed by 1 base and J by 4 bases, 4 bases remained unmatched. Germline CDR1 and CDR2: SGHAT and FQNNGV. This CDR3 has 15 residues. Material for sequencing was Tregs from blood cultured with allogeneic cells. The receptor was isolated from a human donor in good health. The chain recombines TRBV11-2 with TRBJ1-5, with 7 nucleotides matching TRBD1. The DNA of the CDR3 is TGTGCCAGCAGCTTAGGGACAGGAGAGAATCAGCCCCAGCATTTT. Translation: CASSLGTGENQPQHF. The entire variable domain, with the rest obtained from reference TRBV11-2 and TRBJ1-5, is as follows: EAGVAQSPRYKIIEKRQSVAFWCNPISGHATLYWYQQILGQGPKLLIQFQNNGVVDDSQLPKDRFSAERLKGVDSTLKIQPAKLEDSAVYLCASSLGTGENQPQHFGDGTRLSIL.